This T cell receptor (beta chain) was captured in a study of identical twins. CDR1 and CDR2 from the germline V gene are SGHTS and YDEGEE. CDR3 length equals 13 residues. Trimming stripped 5 bases from V and 5 bases from J, with 13 bases between. Whole-study findings and limits: In drawing conclusions, the study used cross-sectional statistical analysis and did not follow the same donors.

TCRdb re-called the 5' RACE reads through MiXCR, storing one row per CDR3 protein. The table records under 1 million distinct CDR3 sequences, 9% to 15% of them present only once. This clonotype was detected a few times. The antigen is undetermined. This sample also appeared in a second study, on yellow fever vaccine responses in identical twins.

Sequencing was performed on PBMCs. The receptor comes from a woman aged 18-29 years in good health. The chain has TRBV5-8 and TRBJ1-1; no clear D. In DNA, the CDR3 is TGTGCCAGCAGGACTGGGAGGTCGACTGAAGCTTTCTTT. This codes for CASRTGRSTEAFF.